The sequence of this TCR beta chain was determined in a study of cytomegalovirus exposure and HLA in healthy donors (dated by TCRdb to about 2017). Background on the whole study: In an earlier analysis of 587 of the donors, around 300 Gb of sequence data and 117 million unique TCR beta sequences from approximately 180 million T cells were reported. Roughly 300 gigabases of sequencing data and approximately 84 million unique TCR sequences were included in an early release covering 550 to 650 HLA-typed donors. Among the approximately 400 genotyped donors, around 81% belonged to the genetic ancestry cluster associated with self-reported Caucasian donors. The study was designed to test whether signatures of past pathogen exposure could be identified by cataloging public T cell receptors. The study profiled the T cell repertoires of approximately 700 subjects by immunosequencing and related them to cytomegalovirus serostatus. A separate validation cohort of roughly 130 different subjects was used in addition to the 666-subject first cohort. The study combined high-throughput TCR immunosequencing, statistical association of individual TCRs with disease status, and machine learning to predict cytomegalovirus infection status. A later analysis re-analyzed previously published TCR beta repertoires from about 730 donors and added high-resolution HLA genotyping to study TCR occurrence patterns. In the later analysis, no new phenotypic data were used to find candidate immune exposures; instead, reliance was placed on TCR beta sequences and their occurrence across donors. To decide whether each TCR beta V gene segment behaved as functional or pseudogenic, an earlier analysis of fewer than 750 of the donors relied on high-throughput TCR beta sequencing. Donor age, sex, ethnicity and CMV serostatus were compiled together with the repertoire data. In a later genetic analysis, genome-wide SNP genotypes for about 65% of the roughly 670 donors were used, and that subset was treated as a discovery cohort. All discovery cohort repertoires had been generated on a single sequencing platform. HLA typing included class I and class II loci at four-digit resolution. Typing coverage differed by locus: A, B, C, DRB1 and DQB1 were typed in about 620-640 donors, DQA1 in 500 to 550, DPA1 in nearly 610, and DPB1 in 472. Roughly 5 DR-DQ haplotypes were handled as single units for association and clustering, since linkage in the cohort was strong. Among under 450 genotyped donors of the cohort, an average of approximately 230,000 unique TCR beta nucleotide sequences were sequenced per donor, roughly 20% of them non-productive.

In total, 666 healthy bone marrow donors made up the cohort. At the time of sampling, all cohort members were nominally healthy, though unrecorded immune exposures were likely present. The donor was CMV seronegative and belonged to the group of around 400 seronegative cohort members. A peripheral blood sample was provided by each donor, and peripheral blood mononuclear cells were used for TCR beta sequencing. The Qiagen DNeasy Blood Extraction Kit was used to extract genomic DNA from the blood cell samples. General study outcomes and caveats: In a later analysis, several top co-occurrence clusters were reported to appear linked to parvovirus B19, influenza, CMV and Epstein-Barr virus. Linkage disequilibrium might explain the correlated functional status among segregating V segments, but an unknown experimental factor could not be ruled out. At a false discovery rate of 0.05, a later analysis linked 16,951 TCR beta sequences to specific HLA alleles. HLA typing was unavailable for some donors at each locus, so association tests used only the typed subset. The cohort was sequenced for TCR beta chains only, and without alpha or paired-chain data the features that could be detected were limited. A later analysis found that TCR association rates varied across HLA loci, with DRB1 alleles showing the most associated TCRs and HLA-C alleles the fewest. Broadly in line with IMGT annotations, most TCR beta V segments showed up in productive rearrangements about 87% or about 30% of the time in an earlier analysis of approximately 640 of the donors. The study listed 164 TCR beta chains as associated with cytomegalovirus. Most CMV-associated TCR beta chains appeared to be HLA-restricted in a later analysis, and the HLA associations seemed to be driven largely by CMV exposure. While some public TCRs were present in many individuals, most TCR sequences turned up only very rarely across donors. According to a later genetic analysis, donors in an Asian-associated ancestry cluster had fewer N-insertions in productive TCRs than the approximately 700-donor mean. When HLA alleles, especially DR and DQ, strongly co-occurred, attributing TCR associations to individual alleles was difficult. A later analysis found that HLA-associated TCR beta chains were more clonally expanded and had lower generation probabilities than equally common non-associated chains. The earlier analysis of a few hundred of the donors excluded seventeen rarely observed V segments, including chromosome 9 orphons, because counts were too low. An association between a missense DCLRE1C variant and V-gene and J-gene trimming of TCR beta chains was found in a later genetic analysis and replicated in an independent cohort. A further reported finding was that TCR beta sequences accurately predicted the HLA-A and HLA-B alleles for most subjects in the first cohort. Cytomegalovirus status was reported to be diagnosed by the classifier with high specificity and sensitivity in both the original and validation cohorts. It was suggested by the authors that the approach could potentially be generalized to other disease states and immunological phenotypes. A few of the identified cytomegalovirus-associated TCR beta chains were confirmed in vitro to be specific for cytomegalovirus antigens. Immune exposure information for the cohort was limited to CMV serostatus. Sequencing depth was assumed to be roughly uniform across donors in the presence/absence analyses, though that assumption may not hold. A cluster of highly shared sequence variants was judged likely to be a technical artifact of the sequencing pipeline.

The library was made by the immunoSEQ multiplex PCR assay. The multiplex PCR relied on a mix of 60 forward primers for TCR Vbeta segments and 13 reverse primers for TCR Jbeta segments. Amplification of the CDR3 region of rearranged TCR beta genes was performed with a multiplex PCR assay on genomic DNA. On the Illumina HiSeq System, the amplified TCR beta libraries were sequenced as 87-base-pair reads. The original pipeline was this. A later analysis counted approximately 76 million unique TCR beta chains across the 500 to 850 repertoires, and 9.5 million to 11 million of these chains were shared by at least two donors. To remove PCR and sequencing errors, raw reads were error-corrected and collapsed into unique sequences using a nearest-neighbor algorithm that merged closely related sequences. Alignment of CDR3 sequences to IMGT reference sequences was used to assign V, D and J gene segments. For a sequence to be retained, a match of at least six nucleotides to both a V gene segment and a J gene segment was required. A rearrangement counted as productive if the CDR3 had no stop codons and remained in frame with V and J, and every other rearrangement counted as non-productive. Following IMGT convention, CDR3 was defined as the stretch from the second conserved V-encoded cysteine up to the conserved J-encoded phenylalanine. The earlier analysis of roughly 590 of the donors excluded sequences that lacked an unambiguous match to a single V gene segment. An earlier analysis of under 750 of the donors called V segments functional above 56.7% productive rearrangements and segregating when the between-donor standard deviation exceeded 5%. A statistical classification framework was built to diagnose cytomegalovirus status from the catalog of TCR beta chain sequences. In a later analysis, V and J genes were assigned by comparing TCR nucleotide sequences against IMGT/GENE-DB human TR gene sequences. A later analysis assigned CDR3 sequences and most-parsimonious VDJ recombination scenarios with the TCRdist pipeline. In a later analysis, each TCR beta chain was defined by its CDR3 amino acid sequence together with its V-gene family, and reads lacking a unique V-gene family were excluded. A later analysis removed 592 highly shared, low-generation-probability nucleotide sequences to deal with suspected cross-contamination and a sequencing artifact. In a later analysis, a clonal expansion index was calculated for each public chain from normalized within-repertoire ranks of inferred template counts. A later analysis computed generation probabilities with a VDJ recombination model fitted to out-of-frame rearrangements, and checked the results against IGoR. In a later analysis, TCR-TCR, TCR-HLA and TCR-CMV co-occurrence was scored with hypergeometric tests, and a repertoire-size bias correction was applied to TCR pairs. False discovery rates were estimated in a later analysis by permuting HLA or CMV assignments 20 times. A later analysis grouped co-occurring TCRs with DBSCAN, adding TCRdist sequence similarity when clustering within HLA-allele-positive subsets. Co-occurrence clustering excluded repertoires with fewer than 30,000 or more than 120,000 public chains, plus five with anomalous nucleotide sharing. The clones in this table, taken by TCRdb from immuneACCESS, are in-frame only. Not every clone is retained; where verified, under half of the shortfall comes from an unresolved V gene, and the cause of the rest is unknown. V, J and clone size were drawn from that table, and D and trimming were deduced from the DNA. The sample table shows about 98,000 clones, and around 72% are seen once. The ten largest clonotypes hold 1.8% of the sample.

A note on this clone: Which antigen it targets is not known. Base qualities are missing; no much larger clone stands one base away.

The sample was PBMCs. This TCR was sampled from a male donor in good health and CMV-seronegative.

The CDR3 is CAIRYRDSYEQYF. The DNA reads TGTGCCATCAGGTATCGGGATTCCTACGAGCAGTACTTC. The chain employs TRBV10-3 and TRBJ2-5, and the D gene may be TRBD2, 5 bases matching. The J call may be mistaken, given a closer DNA end match to TRBJ2-7. CDR1 and CDR2, per the germline V gene, are ENHRY and SYGVKD. The CDR3 has 13 amino acids, counting the end cysteine and phenylalanine. This entry keeps only the CDR3 DNA: 39 bases, framed from base 1.